This TCR beta chain is from a study of identifying expanded T cells in peripheral blood. Study-wide findings and caveats: Variance in clone template counts between approximately 2-week samples significantly increased with total template count across all healthy donors. Over around two and four weeks, about 15 and 19 clones changed, versus 1.2 between replicates.

In the case of this clone: The antigen is not known. Within the sample, other DNA sequences also encode this same CDR3.

Per the germline V gene, CDR1 is SGDLS and CDR2 is YYNGEE. After removal of 0 bases from V and 4 bases from J, the junction contained 4 bases not matched to a gene. The CDR3 loop spans 15 amino acids. The method was immunoSEQ multiplex PCR; TCRdb's version includes in-frame clones alone and lacks a portion of them. The sample contains 85,000 to 95,000 clones, almost 90% of which appear only once. This clonotype originated in a person aged 18 to 75 in good health. V and J are TRBV9 and TRBJ2-3; 8 nucleotides agree with TRBD2. The material sequenced was blood. CDR3: CASSVAGTRADTQYF. CDR3 DNA sequence: TGTGCCAGCAGCGTAGCCGGGACTAGGGCAGATACGCAGTATTTT.